A selection of T cell receptor beta chains follows, all from one sample in a study of blood T cells in healthy people across ages. One entry per CDR3 protein results from TCRdb running MiXCR on the 5' RACE reads. This table holds approximately 800,000 distinct CDR3 sequences, roughly 25% found once. These sequences were also reported in another study, on T cells of mothers and their children.

The sample comprised blood. These receptor sequences come from a boy aged 5-17 years in good health. The conserved cysteine and the conserved F or W are not part of the CDR3 here. The size of a clone is reported for some rows only, either as once, few or many, or as a class for expanded clones.

clone_size: .
j_call: TRBJ2-7
v_call: TRBV10-1
cdr3_aa: ASREWHLYEQY

clone_size: .
j_call: TRBJ2-3
v_call: TRBV4-2
cdr3_aa: ASSQEERSTDTQY

clone_size: few
j_call: TRBJ2-5
v_call: TRBV20-1
cdr3_aa: SAMLTKLGQETQY

clone_size: .
j_call: TRBJ2-1
v_call: TRBV5-1
cdr3_aa: ASSSRGRSEQF

clone_size: few
j_call: TRBJ2-1
v_call: TRBV6-1
cdr3_aa: ASSKGGGNEQF

clone_size: .
j_call: TRBJ2-3
v_call: TRBV27
cdr3_aa: ASRRDPTDTQY

clone_size: .
j_call: TRBJ1-5
v_call: TRBV7-8
cdr3_aa: ASSIEGQGNQPQH

clone_size: few
j_call: TRBJ2-7
v_call: TRBV4-1
cdr3_aa: ASSQAGLAGNYEQY

clone_size: .
j_call: TRBJ2-1
v_call: TRBV24-1
cdr3_aa: ATSDFPNEQF

clone_size: .
j_call: TRBJ2-5
v_call: TRBV5-1
cdr3_aa: ASRDEGRTQETQY

clone_size: few
j_call: TRBJ2-6
v_call: TRBV3-1
cdr3_aa: ASSSTDISGANVLT

clone_size: few
j_call: TRBJ2-3
v_call: TRBV24-1
cdr3_aa: ATSDLRTPATDTQY

clone_size: .
j_call: TRBJ2-5
v_call: TRBV2
cdr3_aa: ASSDFRSLGETQY

clone_size: .
j_call: TRBJ1-2
v_call: TRBV7-2
cdr3_aa: ASSRDRSGYGYT

clone_size: .
j_call: TRBJ2-5
v_call: TRBV6-6
cdr3_aa: ASSPDLETLY

clone_size: .
j_call: TRBJ2-3
v_call: TRBV6-5
cdr3_aa: AATRGLAGHTQY

clone_size: few
j_call: TRBJ2-3
v_call: TRBV6-5
cdr3_aa: TSSYSRVRGLYAQY

clone_size: .
j_call: .
v_call: TRBV7-9
cdr3_aa: ASSPLPGLASFEQF

clone_size: .
j_call: TRBJ2-5
v_call: TRBV20-1
cdr3_aa: SAKSSGGAGKTQY

clone_size: few
j_call: TRBJ2-5
v_call: TRBV3-1
cdr3_aa: ASSQEGSAETQY

clone_size: .
j_call: .
v_call: TRBV29-1
cdr3_aa: SGMDRDEQY

clone_size: .
j_call: TRBJ1-2
v_call: TRBV2
cdr3_aa: ASIRQFANYGYT

clone_size: .
j_call: TRBJ1-5
v_call: TRBV27
cdr3_aa: ASSTGGPGYQPQH

clone_size: .
j_call: TRBJ1-2
v_call: TRBV7-9
cdr3_aa: ASSLGTGPDGYT

clone_size: few
j_call: TRBJ1-2
v_call: TRBV6-5
cdr3_aa: ASSTRGGYGYT

clone_size: few
j_call: TRBJ1-4
v_call: TRBV27
cdr3_aa: ASRGAATNEKLF

clone_size: .
j_call: TRBJ1-1
v_call: TRBV20-1
cdr3_aa: SARVGLNTEAF

clone_size: .
j_call: TRBJ1-1
v_call: TRBV5-1
cdr3_aa: ASSVGTGISTEAF

clone_size: .
j_call: TRBJ2-7
v_call: TRBV3-1
cdr3_aa: ASSTTGRISYEQY

clone_size: .
j_call: TRBJ2-7
v_call: TRBV27
cdr3_aa: ASSSGLSEQY

clone_size: few
j_call: TRBJ2-5
v_call: TRBV9
cdr3_aa: ASSPEAGGWETQY

clone_size: .
j_call: TRBJ1-4
v_call: TRBV19
cdr3_aa: ASSDDRGRRTNEKLF

clone_size: few
j_call: .
v_call: TRBV11-1
cdr3_aa: GSSLRGRGGRNEQF

clone_size: .
j_call: TRBJ2-5
v_call: TRBV6-1
cdr3_aa: ASTRILETQY

clone_size: .
j_call: TRBJ1-3
v_call: TRBV6-5
cdr3_aa: ASSPPGSSGNTIY

clone_size: .
j_call: TRBJ1-4
v_call: TRBV18
cdr3_aa: ASSPQGVKGEKLF

clone_size: few
j_call: TRBJ1-3
v_call: TRBV2
cdr3_aa: ASSEAGGFGTIY

clone_size: few
j_call: TRBJ2-3
v_call: TRBV6-5
cdr3_aa: ASGAGGSGTDTQY

clone_size: .
j_call: TRBJ2-7
v_call: TRBV28
cdr3_aa: ASSLSKYEQY

clone_size: few
j_call: TRBJ1-1
v_call: TRBV7-2
cdr3_aa: AGSLGGTEAF

clone_size: .
j_call: TRBJ1-4
v_call: TRBV3-1
cdr3_aa: ASSQDATEQPF

clone_size: .
j_call: TRBJ2-5
v_call: TRBV10-3
cdr3_aa: AISERGGLQETQY

clone_size: .
j_call: TRBJ2-6
v_call: TRBV6-4
cdr3_aa: ASSVDSAGANVLT

clone_size: .
j_call: .
v_call: TRBV4-1
cdr3_aa: ASSQVPAYEQY

clone_size: few
j_call: TRBJ1-4
v_call: TRBV20-1
cdr3_aa: SAPSGQGGEKLF